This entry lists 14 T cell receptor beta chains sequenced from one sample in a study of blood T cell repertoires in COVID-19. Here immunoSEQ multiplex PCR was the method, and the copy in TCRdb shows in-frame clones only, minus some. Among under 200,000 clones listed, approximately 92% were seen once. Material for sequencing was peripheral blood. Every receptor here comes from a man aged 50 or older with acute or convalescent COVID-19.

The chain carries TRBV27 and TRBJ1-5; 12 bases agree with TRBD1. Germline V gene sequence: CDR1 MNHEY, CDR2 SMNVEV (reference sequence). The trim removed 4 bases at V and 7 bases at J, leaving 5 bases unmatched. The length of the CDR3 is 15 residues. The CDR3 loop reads CASSSGTGGRQPQHF. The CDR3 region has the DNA TGTGCCAGCAGTTCCGGGACAGGGGGCCGGCAGCCCCAGCATTTT.

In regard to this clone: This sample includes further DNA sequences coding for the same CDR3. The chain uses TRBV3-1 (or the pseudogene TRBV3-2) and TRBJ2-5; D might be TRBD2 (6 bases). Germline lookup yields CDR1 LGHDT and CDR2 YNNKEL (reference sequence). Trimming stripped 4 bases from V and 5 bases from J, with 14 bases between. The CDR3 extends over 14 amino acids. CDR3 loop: CASSLGTGGETQYF. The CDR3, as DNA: TGTGCCAGCAGCCTCGGTACTGGGGGGGAGACCCAGTACTTC.

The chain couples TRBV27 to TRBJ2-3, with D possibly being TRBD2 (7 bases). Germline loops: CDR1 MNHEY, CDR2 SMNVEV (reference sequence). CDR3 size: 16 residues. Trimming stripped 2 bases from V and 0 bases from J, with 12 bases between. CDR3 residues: CASSLGAGASTDTQYF. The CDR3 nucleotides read TGTGCCAGCAGTTTAGGCGCGGGGGCTAGCACAGATACGCAGTATTTT.

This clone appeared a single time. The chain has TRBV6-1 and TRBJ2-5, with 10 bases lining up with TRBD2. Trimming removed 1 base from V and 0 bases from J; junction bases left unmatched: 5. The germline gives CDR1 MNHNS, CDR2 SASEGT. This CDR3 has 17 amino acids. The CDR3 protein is CASSEGASGGYQETQYF. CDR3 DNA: TGTGCCAGCAGTGAAGGGGCTAGCGGGGGCTACCAAGAGACCCAGTACTTC.

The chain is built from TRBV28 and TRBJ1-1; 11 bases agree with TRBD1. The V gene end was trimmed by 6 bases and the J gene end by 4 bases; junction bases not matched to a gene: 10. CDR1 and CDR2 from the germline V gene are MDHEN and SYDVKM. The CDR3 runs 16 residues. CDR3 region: CASRPRDRGVSTEAFF. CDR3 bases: TGTGCCAGCAGACCGAGGGACAGGGGGGTGAGCACTGAAGCTTTCTTT.

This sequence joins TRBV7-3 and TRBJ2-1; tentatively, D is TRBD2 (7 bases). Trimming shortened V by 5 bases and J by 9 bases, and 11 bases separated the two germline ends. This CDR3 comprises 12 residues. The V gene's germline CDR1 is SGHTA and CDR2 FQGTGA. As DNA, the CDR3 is TGTGCCAGCAGCGGCGGGGGCGGTGAGCAGTTCTTC. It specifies CASSGGGGEQFF.

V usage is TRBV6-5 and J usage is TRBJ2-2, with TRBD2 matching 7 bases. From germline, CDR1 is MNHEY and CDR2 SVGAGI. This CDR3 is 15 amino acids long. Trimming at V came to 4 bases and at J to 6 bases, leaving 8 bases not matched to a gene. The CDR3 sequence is CASSSYGGNAGELFF. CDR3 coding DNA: TGTGCCAGCAGTTCTTACGGGGGGAATGCCGGGGAGCTGTTTTTT.

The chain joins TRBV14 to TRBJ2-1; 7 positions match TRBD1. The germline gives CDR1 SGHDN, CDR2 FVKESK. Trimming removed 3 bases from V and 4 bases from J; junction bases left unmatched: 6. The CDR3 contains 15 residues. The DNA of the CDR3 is TGTGCCAGCAGCCAGTCACCGGGACAGTACAATGAGCAGTTCTTC. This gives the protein CASSQSPGQYNEQFF. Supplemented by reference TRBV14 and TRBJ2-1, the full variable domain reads EAGVTQFPSHSVIEKGQTVTLRCDPISGHDNLYWYRRVMGKEIKFLLHFVKESKQDESGMPNNRFLAERTGGTYSTLKVQPAELEDSGVYFCASSQSPGQYNEQFFGPGTRLTVL.

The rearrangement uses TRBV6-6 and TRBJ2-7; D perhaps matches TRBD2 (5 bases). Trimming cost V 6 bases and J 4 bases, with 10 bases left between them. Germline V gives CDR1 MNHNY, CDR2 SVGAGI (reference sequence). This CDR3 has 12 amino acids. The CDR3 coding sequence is TGTGCCAGCAGGGGGAGTATTTACGAGCAGTACGTC. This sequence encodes CASRGSIYEQYV.

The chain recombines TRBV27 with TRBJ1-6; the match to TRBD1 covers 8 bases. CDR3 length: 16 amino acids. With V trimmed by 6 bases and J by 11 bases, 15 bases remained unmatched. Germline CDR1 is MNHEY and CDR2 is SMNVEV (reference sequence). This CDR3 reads CASSGTGPYYGTPLHF. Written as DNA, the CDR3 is TGTGCCAGCAGCGGGACAGGACCCTATTATGGGACACCCCTCCACTTT.

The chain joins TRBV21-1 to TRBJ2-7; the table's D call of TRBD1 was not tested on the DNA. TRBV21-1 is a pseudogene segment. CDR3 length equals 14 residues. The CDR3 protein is CASSKRQENYEQYV. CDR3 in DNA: TGTGCCAGCAGCAAAAGGCAGGAAAACTACGAGCAGTACGTC.

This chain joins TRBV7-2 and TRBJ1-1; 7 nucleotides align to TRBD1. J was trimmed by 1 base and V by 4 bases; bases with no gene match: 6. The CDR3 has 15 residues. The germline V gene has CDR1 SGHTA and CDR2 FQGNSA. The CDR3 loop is CASSSQTGTNTEAFF. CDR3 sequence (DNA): TGTGCCAGCAGCTCACAGACAGGGACGAACACTGAAGCTTTCTTT.

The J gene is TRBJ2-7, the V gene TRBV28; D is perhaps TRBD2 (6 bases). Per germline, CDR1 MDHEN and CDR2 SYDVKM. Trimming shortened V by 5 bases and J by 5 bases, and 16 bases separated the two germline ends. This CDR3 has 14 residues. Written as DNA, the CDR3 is TGTGCCAGCAGTAATCCCGGGGGTTTCCACGAGCAGTACTTC. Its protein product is CASSNPGGFHEQYF.

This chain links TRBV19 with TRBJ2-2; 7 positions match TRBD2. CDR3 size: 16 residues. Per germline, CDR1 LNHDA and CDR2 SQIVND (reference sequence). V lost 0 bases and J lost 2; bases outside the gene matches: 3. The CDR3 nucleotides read TGTGCCAGTAGTATAGATGGGGGGGTCAACACCGGGGAGCTGTTTTTT. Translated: CASSIDGGVNTGELFF.